Shown below are 10 T cell receptor beta chains from a single sample sequenced in a study of PD-1 blockade in mismatch repair-deficient tumors. Clones were read by immunoSEQ multiplex PCR, and TCRdb kept only the in-frame ones, dropping some. This sample has more than 95,000 clones, with around 87% found just once. Source: peripheral blood, taken 44 weeks after starting pembrolizumab. The receptor set was obtained from an adult with mismatch repair-deficient cancer.

This clone was seen many times. The chain is built from TRBV5-6 and TRBJ1-1, with D possibly matching TRBD1 (5 bases). V shed 5 bases and J shed 2 bases, with 13 bases lying between them. The CDR3 extends over 14 amino acids. Per the germline V gene, CDR1 is SGHDT and CDR2 is YYEEEE. Here the CDR3 reads CASSRRQGNTEAFF. In nucleotides, the CDR3 is TGTGCCAGCAGTAGAAGGCAGGGTAACACTGAAGCTTTCTTT.

Points on this clone: This sample includes further DNA sequences coding for the same CDR3. In DNA, the CDR3 is TGTGCCAGCAGTGACTCTGGGGGTAGCGCAGATACGCAGTATTTT. This codes for CASSDSGGSADTQYF. This chain connects TRBV6-4 to TRBJ2-3; the D call may be TRBD1 or TRBD2 (5 bases each). Germline V gene data show CDR1 as MRHNA and CDR2 as SNTAGT. Deletions cut 0 bases from V and 4 bases from J, with 11 bases between. The CDR3 runs 15 residues.

V and J are TRBV10-3 and TRBJ1-4, with TRBD1 identical over 10 bases. Trimming cost V 5 bases and J 7 bases; bases outside gene matches: 10. There are 16 residues in the CDR3. The germline CDR1 and CDR2 sequences are ENHRY and SYGVKD. The CDR3 DNA reads TGTGCCATCAGTCCCTCCTCGGGGGACAGGGGTGAAAAACTGTTTTTT. Encoded protein: CAISPSSGDRGEKLFF.

J is TRBJ1-1 and V is TRBV11-2; D gene unclear. Germline loops: CDR1 SGHAT, CDR2 FQNNGV. The ends were cut back, 1 base at V and 5 bases at J, with 5 bases in the middle. This CDR3 has 12 residues. CDR3 residues: CASSLGRTEAFF. The CDR3 coding sequence is TGTGCCAGCAGCTTAGGGAGAACTGAAGCTTTCTTT.

About this clone: Other DNA sequences in the same sample also yield this CDR3. The rearrangement uses TRBV4-3 and TRBJ2-7; 12 nucleotides agree with TRBD2. Trimming took 1 base from V and 2 from J; bases not matched to a gene: 0. Germline V gene lookup returns CDR1 LGHNA and CDR2 YSLEER. The CDR3 has 15 amino acids. The CDR3 nucleotides are TGCGCCAGCAGCCAAGGGACTAGCGGGACCTACGAGCAGTACTTC. As protein: CASSQGTSGTYEQYF.

The chain links TRBV4-3 to TRBJ2-1, with 10 bases identical to TRBD2. Germline CDR1 reads LGHNA; CDR2 reads YSLEER. The CDR3 spans 16 residues. Germline trimming cut 0 bases from V and 9 bases from J; bases unmatched to any gene: 8. Here the CDR3 DNA reads TGCGCCAGCAGCCAAGATTGGACTAGCGGCCCTCTTGAGCAGTTCTTC. It specifies CASSQDWTSGPLEQFF.

The chain joins TRBV28 to TRBJ2-7; no reliable D call. Germline CDR1 and CDR2: MDHEN and SYDVKM. The CDR3 length is 14 residues. The V gene lost 3 bases and the J gene lost 3 bases, with 12 bases spanning the gap. The CDR3 DNA is TGTGCCAGCAGTTTTTGGCAGGCAGACTACGAGCAGTACTTC. Translation: CASSFWQADYEQYF.

V gene TRBV27 combines with J gene TRBJ1-5; TRBD1 aligns across 10 bases. Germline CDR1 is MNHEY and CDR2 is SMNVEV (reference sequence). This CDR3 is built from 16 residues. V shed 6 bases, J shed 3 bases, and the junction held 8 bases outside the gene matches. The CDR3 region has the DNA TGTGCCAGCAGCCCAGGGACAGGGGTTACCAATCAGCCCCAGCATTTT. Translation gives CASSPGTGVTNQPQHF.

The chain's CDR3 is CASSTRLAGVGEQFF. The CDR3, as DNA: TGTGCCAGTAGTACCCGACTAGCGGGAGTCGGTGAGCAGTTCTTC. The rearrangement uses TRBV19 and TRBJ2-1, with 12 bases lining up with TRBD2. V lost 4 bases to trimming and J lost 9 bases; unmatched junction nucleotides: 7. The germline V gene encodes CDR1 LNHDA and CDR2 SQIVND (reference sequence). The CDR3 extends over 15 amino acids.

For the CDR3, the DNA is TGTGCCAGCAGTTCCCCCTCACCGGGACAGGGATACGAGCAGTACTTC. Translating gives CASSSPSPGQGYEQYF. The chain recombines TRBV27 with TRBJ2-7, with 9 bases aligning to TRBD1. In germline, CDR1 is MNHEY, CDR2 SMNVEV (reference sequence). The CDR3 totals 16 residues. V trimming: 4 bases; J trimming: 4 bases; junction bases outside the gene matches: 11.